This T cell receptor beta chain appears in the sequencing data of a study of T cell repertoires in cytomegalovirus infection. Turning to the study itself: HLA-C-restricted CMV epitopes, recently identified, and well-studied HLA-B-restricted ones were used by the study. Signatures in public TCR beta sequences pointed to both CMV infection and matching HLA type.

TCRdb independently ran MiXCR on the reads; one entry per CDR3 protein. The sample records around 200,000 distinct CDR3 sequences, around 35% being singletons. Germline V gene data show CDR1 as SGHTA and CDR2 as FQGNSA. This CDR3 spans 18 amino acids. The V segment lost 4 bases and the J segment 2 bases; nucleotides outside the gene matches: 14. This clonotype showed up just a few times. The target antigen is unknown. Study conclusions and caveats: Totalled public TCR beta family frequency picked out people who carried CMV plus the relevant HLA. CMV-specific TCR beta clonotypes restricted by HLA-C were the ones dominating the ex vivo response.

The V call is TRBV7-2, the J call TRBJ2-3; 8 bases are a match to TRBD2. The material sequenced was CD8+ T cells from cultured PBMCs, taken from culture after CMV antigen stimulation. The receptor was derived from a human donor in good health (CMV status not recorded). Some clones in this sample may be carry-over from other donors' samples. This CDR3 is CASSSTTPGLVNTDTQYF. The DNA for the CDR3 is TGTGCCAGCAGCTCAACCACCCCGGGACTAGTAAACACAGATACGCAGTATTTT.